This T cell receptor (beta chain) emerged from a study of shared clonotypes between healthy human individuals. The CDR3 spans 17 residues. V shed 5 bases and J shed 3 bases, with 23 bases lying between them. The germline V gene has CDR1 SEHNR and CDR2 FQNEAQ (reference sequence). Assay used: immunoSEQ multiplex PCR; TCRdb lists only in-frame clones, some missing. This sample has some 2,000,000 clones, with about 95% found just once. This TCR was recovered from a man aged 18-30 years in good health. The chain has TRBV7-9 and TRBJ2-7; no clear D. The sequenced material came from naive CD4+ T cells sorted from blood. The sample's subset: CD45RA+ positively selected. Here the CDR3 reads CASSATRVGLAYYEQYF. DNA for the CDR3: TGTGCCAGCAGCGCTACCCGCGTGGGATTGGCCTACTACGAGCAGTACTTC.